Listed below are T cell receptor beta chains from one sample, sequenced in a study of blood T cell repertoires in COVID-19. Sequencing used immunoSEQ multiplex PCR; TCRdb keeps in-frame clones, though not all of them. The data show under 200,000 clones, approximately 90% seen once. Sequencing was done on a sample of peripheral blood. Source of these receptors: a man aged 50 or older who had recovered from COVID-19. Both conserved end residues are part of each CDR3. The D gene is left open where the match is weak. Only some rows state a clone size, as once, few, many or a class for expanded clones.

D | J | size | V | CDR3 | DNA
. | TRBJ1-1 | . | TRBV18 | CASSREGRNTEAFF | TGTGCCAGCTCACGCGAGGGTAGAAACACTGAAGCTTTCTTT
. | TRBJ2-6 | . | TRBV5-1 | CASSLEAIGGANVLTF | TGCGCCAGCAGCTTAGAGGCCATCGGTGGGGCCAACGTCCTGACTTTC
. | TRBJ2-2 | few | TRBV21-1 | CASSKVDSGRFSTGELFF | TGTGCCAGCAGCAAAGTTGATAGCGGGAGGTTCAGCACCGGGGAGCTGTTTTTT
TRBD1 | TRBJ2-1 | . | TRBV9 | CASSARTGASGRTNEQFF | TGTGCCAGCAGCGCTCGGACAGGGGCGTCGGGTAGGACGAATGAGCAGTTCTTC
TRBD2 | TRBJ2-3 | . | TRBV4-3 | CASSHGRTSISDTQYF | TGCGCCAGCAGCCATGGCCGGACTAGCATTTCGGATACGCAGTATTTT
. | TRBJ1-5 | . | TRBV29-1 | CSVPGQYSNQPQHF | TGCAGCGTGCCTGGACAGTATAGCAATCAGCCCCAGCATTTT
. | TRBJ1-2 | . | TRBV7-2 | CASSLDRQVWVGYTF | TGTGCCAGCAGCTTAGACCGACAGGTTTGGGTGGGCTACACCTTC
TRBD2 | TRBJ2-5 | . | TRBV19 | CASSLASGGSETQYF | TGTGCCAGTAGTCTTGCTAGCGGGGGGTCGGAGACCCAGTACTTC
TRBD2 | TRBJ2-5 | . | TRBV4-3 | CASSQEWGGETQYF | TGCGCCAGCAGCCAAGAATGGGGAGGGGAGACCCAGTACTTC
. | TRBJ2-3 | . | TRBV11-1 | CASSLLEAADADTQYF | TGTGCCAGCAGCTTATTGGAAGCGGCGGACGCAGATACGCAGTATTTT
TRBD1 | TRBJ1-1 | . | TRBV27 | CASTNPGQGNTEAFF | TGTGCCAGCACGAATCCGGGACAGGGAAACACTGAAGCTTTCTTT
TRBD2 | TRBJ2-3 | . | TRBV5-4 | CASISSGRAGDTQYF | TGTGCCAGCATCTCTAGCGGGAGGGCTGGAGATACGCAGTATTTT
TRBD2 | TRBJ2-3 | few | TRBV7-2 | CASSLASGGTDTQYF | TGTGCCAGCAGCTTGGCTAGCGGGGGCACAGATACGCAGTATTTT
. | TRBJ1-5 | . | TRBV2 | CASSEGLSNQPQHF | TGTGCCAGCAGTGAGGGACTTAGCAATCAGCCCCAGCATTTT
. | TRBJ1-2 | . | TRBV9 | CASSAAVEQGGINYGYTF | TGTGCCAGCAGCGCCGCGGTGGAACAGGGTGGGATTAACTATGGCTACACCTTC
TRBD2 | TRBJ2-3 | . | TRBV25-1 | CASSERGLAVDTQYF | TGTGCCAGCAGTGAAAGGGGACTAGCGGTAGATACGCAGTATTTT
. | TRBJ2-7 | once | TRBV27 | CASSFGAESSYEQYF | TGTGCCAGCAGTTTTGGGGCGGAGAGCTCCTACGAGCAGTACTTC
. | TRBJ2-3 | . | TRBV9 | CASSVDPGNTDTQYF | TGTGCCAGCAGCGTAGATCCCGGGAACACAGATACGCAGTATTTT
. | TRBJ2-2 | . | TRBV5-5 | CASRQSGTGELFF | TGTGCCAGCAGACAGAGCGGCACCGGGGAGCTGTTTTTT
. | TRBJ2-6 | . | TRBV9 | CASSVVSPGHRLSGANVLTF | TGTGCCAGCAGCGTAGTATCGCCCGGACACCGGCTCTCTGGGGCCAACGTCCTGACTTTC
. | TRBJ2-6 | . | TRBV5-1 | CASSSSSGANVLTF | TGCGCCAGCAGCTCTAGCTCTGGGGCCAACGTCCTGACTTTC
. | TRBJ1-3 | . | TRBV12-5 | CASAPGGSGNTIYF | TGTGCTAGTGCCCCAGGAGGGTCTGGAAACACCATATATTTT
. | TRBJ1-2 | . | TRBV3-1/TRBV3-2 | CASSPRQTYGYTF | TGTGCCAGCAGCCCCAGACAGACCTATGGCTACACCTTC
. | TRBJ2-5 | . | TRBV6-5 | CASSYTQGQETQYF | TGTGCCAGCAGTTACACCCAGGGCCAAGAGACCCAGTACTTC
. | TRBJ1-2 | . | TRBV11-2 | CASSFPGIYGYTF | TGTGCCAGCAGCTTCCCAGGGATCTATGGCTACACCTTC
TRBD1 | TRBJ2-3 | once | TRBV19 | CASSTGTATDTQYF | TGTGCCAGTAGTACGGGGACAGCCACAGATACGCAGTATTTT